This T cell receptor (beta chain) was sequenced in a study of CD8 T cells in ankylosing spondylitis. Whole-study results and caveats: With a CD8+ phenotype, disease-linked clones were relatively rare in peripheral blood. A motif of eight highly homologous TCR beta variants was seen as apparently characteristic of ankylosing spondylitis blood.

TCRdb reprocessed the 5' RACE reads via MiXCR and lists one record per CDR3 protein. The table has around 540,000 distinct CDR3 sequences, approximately 12% seen once. Of note for this clonotype: Its target is not known.

The sequence derives from a male donor with ankylosing spondylitis. The sample was blood, either unsorted or a sorted T cell fraction (not recorded which).

CDR3 bases: TGTGCCAGCAGGGGCACCGCAGATACGCAGTATTTT. Translated: CASRGTADTQYF. The V and J genes are TRBV27 and TRBJ2-3; D uncertain. The germline V gene has CDR1 MNHEY and CDR2 SMNVEV (reference sequence). V was pared by 6 bases and J by 4 bases, with 8 bases between. This CDR3 spans 12 amino acids.